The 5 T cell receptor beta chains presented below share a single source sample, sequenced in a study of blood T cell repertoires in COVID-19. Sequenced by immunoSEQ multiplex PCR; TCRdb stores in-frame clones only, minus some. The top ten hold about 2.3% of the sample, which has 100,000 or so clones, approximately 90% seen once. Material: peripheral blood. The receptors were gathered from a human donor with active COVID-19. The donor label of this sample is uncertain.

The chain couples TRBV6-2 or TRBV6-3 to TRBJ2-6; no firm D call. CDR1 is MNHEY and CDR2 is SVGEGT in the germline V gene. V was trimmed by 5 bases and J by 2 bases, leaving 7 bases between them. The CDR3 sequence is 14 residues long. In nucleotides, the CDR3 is TGTGCCAGCAGTGAGGTCCCTGGGGCCAACGTCCTGACTTTC. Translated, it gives CASSEVPGANVLTF.

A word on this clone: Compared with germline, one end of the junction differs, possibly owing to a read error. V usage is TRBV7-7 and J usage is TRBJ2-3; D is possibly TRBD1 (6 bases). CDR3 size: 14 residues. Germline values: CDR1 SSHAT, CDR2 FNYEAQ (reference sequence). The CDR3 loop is CASSLSGAQDTQYF. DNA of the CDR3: TGTGCTAGCAGCTTATCAGGGGCACAAGATACGCAGTATTTT.

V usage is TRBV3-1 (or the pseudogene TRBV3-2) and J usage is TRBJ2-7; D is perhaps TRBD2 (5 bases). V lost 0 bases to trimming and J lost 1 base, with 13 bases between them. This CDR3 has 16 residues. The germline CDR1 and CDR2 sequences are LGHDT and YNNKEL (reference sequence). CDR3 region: CASSQDGSVGSYEQYF. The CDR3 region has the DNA TGTGCCAGCAGCCAAGATGGTAGCGTGGGGTCCTACGAGCAGTACTTC.

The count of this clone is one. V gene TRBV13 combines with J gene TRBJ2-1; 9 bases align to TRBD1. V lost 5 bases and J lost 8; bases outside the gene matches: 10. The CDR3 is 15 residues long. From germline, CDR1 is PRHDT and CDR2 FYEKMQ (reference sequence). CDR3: CASSLAGTGFDEQFF. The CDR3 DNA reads TGTGCCAGCAGCCTCGCCGGGACAGGGTTTGATGAGCAGTTCTTC.

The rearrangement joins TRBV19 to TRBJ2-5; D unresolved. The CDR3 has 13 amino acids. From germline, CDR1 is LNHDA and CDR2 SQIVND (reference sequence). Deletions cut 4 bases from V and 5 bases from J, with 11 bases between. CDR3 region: CASSTYSRETQYF. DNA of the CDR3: TGTGCCAGTAGTACCTACTCGCGGGAGACCCAGTACTTC.